This section outlines one T cell receptor beta chain sequence together with its context. What it binds is unknown. The sample comes from a study of T cell responses to AZD1222 COVID-19 vaccine. Broader study findings: Donors were chiefly white British, with a greater number of females, and clonal diversity was perhaps underestimated.

Germline loops: CDR1 SGDLS, CDR2 YYNGEE. The CDR3 has 13 residues. Deletions cut 2 bases from V and 12 bases from J, with 15 bases between. Profiled with immunoSEQ multiplex PCR; TCRdb holds only in-frame clones, not every one. Here the sample spans 85,000 to 100,000 clones, 86% being singletons. This TCR was recovered from an adult in good health. Sequencing used peripheral blood, obtained on day 0 of AZD1222 vaccination. The chain links TRBV9 to TRBJ2-1, with a possible D match to TRBD1 (6 bases). CDR3 DNA: TGTGCCAGCAGCGTCAAGGGTGGCAGGGGGCAGTTCTTC. This translates into CASSVKGGRGQFF.